This TCR beta chain was profiled in a study of blood T cell repertoires in COVID-19. The junction had 7 bases not matched to a gene; V was cut back by 8 bases and J by 1 base. The CDR3 consists of 15 residues. The germline V gene has CDR1 MDHEN and CDR2 SYDVKM. Only in-frame clones appear in the TCRdb table, and some are missing; sequencing was by immunoSEQ multiplex PCR. The table records about 98,000 clones, 82% of them present only once. The J gene is TRBJ1-5, the V gene TRBV28; 8 bases line up with TRBD1. This clonotype was obtained from a man in his 70s with active or convalescent COVID-19. Sample: peripheral blood. CDR3 DNA sequence: TGTGCCAGCGGACAGGGCGGTATCAGCAATCAGCCCCAGCATTTT. Translated, it gives CASGQGGISNQPQHF.